Each of the 9 T cell receptor beta chains below was sequenced from the same sample in a study of T-cell reconstitution after alpha-beta-depleted transplantation in children. This sample's TCRbeta library carried unique molecular identifier barcodes. MiXCR, applied by TCRdb to the PCR reads, yields one record per CDR3 protein. The sample lists over 450,000 distinct CDR3 sequences; more than 9% were seen once. The sample in question was PBMCs, obtained before TCRalphabeta/CD19-depleted stem cell transplant. These receptors originate from a child aged 2 to 10 with inherited bone marrow failure, due to receive a stem cell transplant.

The rearrangement uses TRBV13 and TRBJ1-4; D remains ambiguous. V lost 6 bases and J 7 bases, leaving 15 bases between the germline ends. The CDR3 spans 14 residues. Germline assignment: CDR1 PRHDT and CDR2 FYEKMQ (reference sequence). The CDR3 sequence is CASRARESGEKLFF. CDR3 DNA: TGTGCCAGCAGAGCTAGGGAGTCTGGTGAAAAACTGTTTTTT.

This clonotype was picked up many times. The chain employs TRBV5-6 and TRBJ2-5, with 14 bases identical to TRBD2. The ends lost 2 bases at V and 4 bases at J; junction bases unmatched: 7. This CDR3 comprises 17 residues. CDR1 is SGHDT, CDR2 YYEEEE, per germline. This CDR3 reads CASSLGTSGSKGETQYF. CDR3 in DNA: TGTGCCAGCAGCTTAGGGACTAGCGGGAGCAAAGGAGAGACCCAGTACTTC. The complete variable domain, with remaining parts taken from reference TRBV5-6 and TRBJ2-5, reads DAGVTQSPTHLIKTRGQQVTLRCSPKSGHDTVSWYQQALGQGPQFIFQYYEEEERQRGNFPDRFSGHQFPNYSSELNVNALLLGDSALYLCASSLGTSGSKGETQYFGPGTRLLVL.

This clonotype was seen at least ten times. This chain links TRBV30 with TRBJ2-1, with TRBD2 identical over 8 bases. Germline CDR1 and CDR2: GTSNPN and SVGIG (reference sequence). CDR3 length equals 13 residues. The junction had 5 bases not matched to a gene; V was cut back by 4 bases and J by 6 bases. CDR3 loop: CAWTSGSLNEQFF. In nucleotides, the CDR3 is TGTGCCTGGACTAGCGGGTCGCTCAATGAGCAGTTCTTC.

Many counts were recorded for this clonotype. The rearrangement links TRBV4-2 to TRBJ2-7; possibly TRBD2 for D (6 bases). There are 13 residues in the CDR3. Germline V gene sequence: CDR1 LGHNA, CDR2 YNFKEQ. The germline V and J ends were trimmed by 5 bases and 4 bases, with 12 bases remaining between them. The CDR3 DNA sequence: TGTGCCAGCAGCTGGGACTCAGGGTACGAGCAGTACTTC. The encoded protein is CASSWDSGYEQYF.

This clonotype was picked up many times. This chain uses TRBV27 with TRBJ1-2, with 9 bases that match TRBD1. Germline CDR1 and CDR2: MNHEY and SMNVEV (reference sequence). The CDR3 is 14 residues long. The V and J ends lost 6 bases and 6 bases, in that order; junction bases with no gene match: 8. The CDR3 DNA follows: TGTGCCAGCAGACCGGACAGGGGACAGAATGGCTACACCTTC. Encoded protein: CASRPDRGQNGYTF.

This clonotype was counted ten times or more. The rearrangement joins TRBV3-1 to TRBJ2-1; D is ambiguous. From germline, CDR1 is LGHDT and CDR2 YNNKEL (reference sequence). This CDR3 region has 12 residues. The V and J ends lost 0 bases and 9 bases respectively, with 6 bases between them. This CDR3 reads CASSQDVPEQFF. The CDR3 coding sequence is TGTGCCAGCAGCCAAGATGTCCCTGAGCAGTTCTTC.

In this sample, this clonotype turned up many times. The chain has TRBV28 and TRBJ2-7, with 7 bases that match TRBD2. V trimming: 2 bases; J trimming: 3 bases; junction bases outside the gene matches: 10. Germline CDR1 and CDR2: MDHEN and SYDVKM. The CDR3 is made up of 16 amino acids. The CDR3 DNA is TGTGCCAGCAGTTTAGGGACTATCTCCGCCCACTACGAGCAGTACTTC. Its protein is CASSLGTISAHYEQYF.

This clonotype has more than one count but fewer than ten. The rearrangement uses TRBV4-2 and TRBJ2-2, with 13 positions matching TRBD2. Germline V CDR1 and CDR2: LGHNA, YNFKEQ. CDR3 length: 18 residues. With V trimmed by 0 bases and J by 5 bases, 6 bases remained unmatched. This chain's CDR3 is CASSQDTGLAGRTGELFF. The CDR3 region has the DNA TGTGCCAGCAGCCAAGACACGGGACTAGCGGGACGAACCGGGGAGCTGTTTTTT.

This clonotype was seen ten or more times. This sequence joins TRBV2 and TRBJ1-1; a weak D match, TRBD1 (5 bases). This CDR3 spans 13 amino acids. Germline V lookup: CDR1 SNHLY, CDR2 FYNNEI. V was shortened by 1 base and J by 4 bases, with 7 bases between the two germline ends. The CDR3: CASSEEGSTEAFF. CDR3 nucleotides: TGTGCCAGCAGTGAAGAGGGGAGCACTGAAGCTTTCTTT.